These 17 T cell receptor beta chains were all obtained from the same sample, sequenced in a study of cytomegalovirus exposure and HLA in healthy donors listed by TCRdb under 2017. The library was generated by the immunoSEQ multiplex PCR assay. For the multiplex PCR, a mixture combining 60 forward primers for TCR Vbeta segments and 13 reverse primers for TCR Jbeta segments was used. As stored in TCRdb, this immuneACCESS dataset retains in-frame rearrangements with V and J assigned. A fraction of the clones does not appear; measured against another copy, unresolved V genes explain less than half of the discrepancy, and the remainder lacks a known reason. The sample table holds approximately 82,000 clones, of which approximately 81% were seen once. 6.2% of the sample belongs to the ten largest clones. The specimen sequenced was PBMCs. These receptors came from a woman aged 45-60 years in good health and CMV-seropositive.

The chain is built from TRBV4-1 and TRBJ1-3, with D hard to call. This CDR3 is built from 15 residues. The germline CDR1 and CDR2 sequences are MGHRA and YSYEKL. V dropped 4 bases and J dropped 0 bases, with 10 bases sitting between them. CDR3 sequence (DNA): TGCGCCAGCAGCCGGCCAGGATCCTCTGGAAACACCATATATTTT. It translates to CASSRPGSSGNTIYF.

The chain links TRBV29-1 to TRBJ2-7; 10 nucleotides line up with TRBD2. Germline assignment: CDR1 SQVTM and CDR2 ANQGSEA. Germline trimming cut 2 bases from V and 2 bases from J; bases unmatched to any gene: 3. This CDR3 is built from 14 residues. CDR3 region: CSVELAGEPYEQYF. CDR3 coding DNA: TGCAGCGTTGAACTAGCGGGAGAGCCCTACGAGCAGTACTTC.

This clone appeared a single time. This chain joins TRBV7-2 and TRBJ1-2; D gene uncertain. From germline, CDR1 is SGHTA and CDR2 FQGNSA. V was trimmed by 1 base and J by 0 bases, leaving 6 bases between them. This CDR3 contains 14 residues. CDR3 DNA sequence: TGTGCCAGCAGCTTAGATCCAGCTAACTATGGCTACACCTTC. Translated: CASSLDPANYGYTF. Supplemented by reference TRBV7-2 and TRBJ1-2, the full variable domain reads GAGVSQSPSNKVTEKGKDVELRCDPISGHTALYWYRQSLGQGLEFLIYFQGNSAPDKSGLPSDRFSAERTGGSVSTLTIQRTQQEDSAVYLCASSLDPANYGYTFGSGTRLTVV.

J is TRBJ1-4 and V is TRBV7-8; tentative D call: TRBD1 (6 bases). The V gene's germline CDR1 is SGHVS and CDR2 FQNEAQ. V was shortened by 1 base and J by 1 base, with 13 bases between the two germline ends. The CDR3 extends over 17 amino acids. CDR3 residues: CASSLGLGARTNEKLFF. CDR3 nucleotide sequence: TGTGCCAGCAGCTTAGGATTGGGGGCGCGAACTAATGAAAAACTGTTTTTT.

The chain combines TRBV7-2 with TRBJ2-5; D remains ambiguous. Germline CDR1 reads SGHTA; CDR2 reads FQGNSA. Trimming took 2 bases from V and 4 from J, leaving 14 bases between them. CDR3 length: 15 residues. As DNA, the CDR3 is TGTGCCAGCAGCTTACGTTTAGTTATCCCAGAGACCCAGTACTTC. As protein: CASSLRLVIPETQYF.

The rearrangement uses TRBV7-9 and TRBJ1-1; possible D gene TRBD1, 5 bases. Trimming cost V 1 base and J 0 bases, with 9 bases left between them. The CDR3 loop spans 15 amino acids. Germline V gives CDR1 SEHNR, CDR2 FQNEAQ (reference sequence). The CDR3 is CASSLGGEMNTEAFF. For the CDR3, the DNA is TGTGCCAGCAGCTTAGGGGGGGAGATGAACACTGAAGCTTTCTTT.

The V gene is TRBV15, the J gene TRBJ1-2; 9 nucleotides match TRBD1. This CDR3 is 15 amino acids long. The V and J ends lost 1 base and 7 bases, in that order; junction bases with no gene match: 7. The germline CDR1 and CDR2 sequences are LNHNV and YYDKDF (reference sequence). The CDR3, as DNA: TGTGCCACCAGCAGAGCCGGGACAGGGTCTAGTGGCTACACCTTC. Amino acids: CATSRAGTGSSGYTF.

V usage is TRBV29-1 and J usage is TRBJ2-1; 10 nucleotides match TRBD2. The CDR3 covers 16 residues. Trimming removed 0 bases from V and 7 bases from J; junction bases left unmatched: 9. Germline V gives CDR1 SQVTM, CDR2 ANQGSEA. CDR3 in amino acids: CSVEEASGSRRNEQFF. The CDR3 DNA reads TGCAGCGTTGAAGAGGCTAGCGGGAGTCGGCGGAATGAGCAGTTCTTC.

This clone appeared a single time. V gene TRBV7-6 combines with J gene TRBJ2-1; 8 bases agree with TRBD2. The junction had 4 bases not matched to a gene; V was cut back by 4 bases and J by 2 bases. Germline V gene sequence: CDR1 SGHVS, CDR2 FNYEAQ. The CDR3 length is 15 residues. The CDR3 bases are TGTGCCAGCAGCTCCGGGACTAGGGCCTACAATGAGCAGTTCTTC. Translation gives CASSSGTRAYNEQFF. Full variable domain (missing parts from reference TRBV7-6 and TRBJ2-1): GAGVSQSPRYKVTKRGQDVALRCDPISGHVSLYWYRQALGQGPEFLTYFNYEAQQDKSGLPNDRFSAERPEGSISTLTIQRTEQRDSAMYRCASSSGTRAYNEQFFGPGTRLTVL.

The chain has TRBV30 and TRBJ2-7, with 14 bases lining up with TRBD2. The CDR3 runs 16 residues. V lost 1 base, J lost 3 bases, and 5 bases stayed unmatched. CDR1 is GTSNPN, CDR2 SVGIG, per germline (reference sequence). CDR3 DNA: TGTGCCTGGAGTGCGCCAGGGACTAGCGGGGGCTACGAGCAGTACTTC. The encoded protein is CAWSAPGTSGGYEQYF.

The chain recombines TRBV9 with TRBJ2-7; 8 bases line up with TRBD2. The germline V gene encodes CDR1 SGDLS and CDR2 YYNGEE. V dropped 5 bases and J dropped 4; count of bases not matched to a gene: 11. The CDR3 runs 15 residues. The CDR3 sequence is CASSPGGAGRYEQYF. CDR3 nucleotide sequence: TGTGCCAGCAGTCCGGGGGGGGCGGGACGTTACGAGCAGTACTTC.

J is TRBJ2-1 and V is TRBV7-9, with 10 nucleotides matching TRBD1. V dropped 5 bases and J dropped 6; count of bases not matched to a gene: 7. In germline, CDR1 is SEHNR, CDR2 FQNEAQ (reference sequence). The CDR3 is 15 amino acids. The CDR3 reads CASSPRDRGSNEQFF. The DNA of the CDR3 is TGTGCCAGCAGCCCCCGGGACAGGGGATCCAATGAGCAGTTCTTC.

The chain's CDR3 is CASSTGTGRLGEAFF. The CDR3 nucleotides read TGTGCCAGCAGCACCGGGACAGGGAGGTTGGGTGAAGCTTTCTTT. The chain is built from TRBV2 and TRBJ1-1; 9 nucleotides agree with TRBD1. CDR1 and CDR2 from the germline V gene are SNHLY and FYNNEI. The CDR3 has 15 amino acids. J lost 7 bases, V lost 6 bases, and 12 bases had no gene match.

V usage is TRBV7-9 and J usage is TRBJ1-1, with D perhaps matching TRBD1 (6 bases). The CDR3 totals 15 residues. With 1 base removed from V and 3 bases from J, the gap between germline ends came to 12 bases. The germline V gene has CDR1 SEHNR and CDR2 FQNEAQ (reference sequence). CDR3 loop: CASSLERDMDTEAFF. In DNA, the CDR3 is TGTGCCAGCAGCTTAGAGAGGGACATGGACACTGAAGCTTTCTTT.

The chain has TRBV19 and TRBJ1-1, with 7 bases that match TRBD1. Germline V gene data show CDR1 as LNHDA and CDR2 as SQIVND (reference sequence). V gave up 4 bases and J gave up 5 bases; unmatched junction bases: 13. The CDR3 sequence is 16 residues long. DNA for the CDR3: TGTGCCAGTAGTACAGGGGGAAAACGGGGGGGAACTGAAGCTTTCTTT. It yields the protein CASSTGGKRGGTEAFF.

The chain carries TRBV6-1 and TRBJ2-5; 10 nucleotides align to TRBD1. The tail of the sequence fits TRBJ2-7 better, so the J call may be wrong. This CDR3 comprises 14 residues. The V gene's germline CDR1 is MNHNS and CDR2 SASEGT. This CDR3 reads CASSVDRGSYEQYF. CDR3 DNA: TGTGCCAGCAGTGTGGACAGGGGGTCCTACGAGCAGTACTTC.

This chain connects TRBV2 to TRBJ1-3; 8 bases fit TRBD1. Germline V CDR1 and CDR2: SNHLY, FYNNEI. The CDR3 length is 16 residues. J gave up 4 bases and V 5 bases, and 10 bases lay outside the gene matches. This chain's CDR3 is CASSNRPGGEGNTIYF. CDR3 DNA: TGTGCCAGCAGTAATAGACCAGGGGGCGAGGGAAACACCATATATTTT.